Listed below are T cell receptor beta chains from one sample, sequenced in a study of metastatic and nonmetastatic thyroid tumors. From the PCR reads, TCRdb re-called clones with MiXCR. This sample has some 84,000 clones, with approximately 9% found just once. Sequencing was performed on blood. The receptor source for this set is a female donor with papillary thyroid cancer or a benign thyroid nodule (not recorded which). Some clones in this sample may be carry-over from other donors' samples. Both conserved end residues are part of each CDR3. A D gene is named only where the DNA matches it firmly. The size entry is marked missing in some rows and otherwise reads once, few, many or a size class.

>many|TRBV12-3/TRBV12-4|16|TRBJ2-3|TRBD1
TGTGCCAGCAGTTCGTTCCGGACAGAACAGGGGGATACGCAGTATTTT
CASSSFRTEQGDTQYF
>many|TRBV25-1|15|TRBJ2-7|TRBD1
TGTGCCAGCAGTGAATACGGGACAGGGTCGGGGGAGCAGTACTTC
CASSEYGTGSGEQYF
>many|TRBV18|16|TRBJ2-3|.
TGTGCCAGCTCACTGCTCCCCCCTAGAGGAACAGATACGCAGTATTTT
CASSLLPPRGTDTQYF
>many|TRBV10-3|12|TRBJ2-7|.
TGTGCCATCAGTTCAGTCTCCTACGAGCAGTACTTC
CAISSVSYEQYF
>few|TRBV2|12|TRBJ1-1|.
TGTGCCAGCAGTGCTGGGGGAACTGAAGCTTTCTTT
CASSAGGTEAFF
>few|TRBV30|14|TRBJ2-7|.
TGTGCCTGGACAGTTGTGGAGGGACCCTACGAGCAGTACTTC
CAWTVVEGPYEQYF
>many|TRBV2|14|TRBJ1-2|.
TGTGCCAGCAAGTTCAGGGCGACTAACTATGGCTACACCTTC
CASKFRATNYGYTF
>many|TRBV19|13|TRBJ1-1|TRBD1
TGTGCCAGCAGCTGGGACAGGGTTACTGAAGCTTTCTTT
CASSWDRVTEAFF
>many|TRBV5-6|15|TRBJ1-6|TRBD1
TGTGCCAGCAGCTTGGGGGGGACAGGGGCGTCACCCCTCCACTTT
CASSLGGTGASPLHF
>many|TRBV19|17|TRBJ2-7|.
TGTGCCAGTAGTCTCAAAGTAGGACAGATTACTCCCTACGAGCAGTACTTC
CASSLKVGQITPYEQYF
>.|TRBV30|12|TRBJ1-6|.
TGTGCCTGGAGTGTAATTGGAACACCCCTCCACTTT
CAWSVIGTPLHF
>many|TRBV2|21|TRBJ1-6|TRBD1
TGTGCCAGCAGTGAGGTATCATCAGGGGGTAAAGAGCCCTCCTATAATTCACCCCTCCACTTT
CASSEVSSGGKEPSYNSPLHF
>few|TRBV15|19|TRBJ1-6|.
TGTGCCACCAGCAGAGATACAATAGGGAGGAGCTCCTATAATTCACCCCTCCACTTT
CATSRDTIGRSSYNSPLHF
>.|TRBV6-1|15|TRBJ2-5|.
TGTGCCAGCAGTGACCTTTCGGGCAGACAAGAGACCCAGTACTTC
CASSDLSGRQETQYF
>many|TRBV20-1|15|TRBJ2-7|TRBD2
TGCAGTGCTAGCTCCCTAGCGGGGAGCTCCTACGAGCAGTACTTC
CSASSLAGSSYEQYF
>many|TRBV4-2|15|TRBJ2-2|TRBD1
TGTGCCAGCAGCTCCGGGACAGGGGACACCGGGGAGCTGTTTTTT
CASSSGTGDTGELFF
>.|TRBV7-3|14|TRBJ2-5|TRBD1
TGTGCCAGCATCTTAGGGACAGAGCAAGAGACCCAGTACTTC
CASILGTEQETQYF
>many|TRBV7-3|13|TRBJ1-1|.
TGTGCCAGCAGCATTAATACGAACACTGAAGCTTTCTTT
CASSINTNTEAFF
>few|TRBV12-3/TRBV12-4|16|TRBJ2-1|TRBD1
TGTGCCAGCAGTACTACAGGGGCGAGCTCCTACAATGAGCAGTTCTTC
CASSTTGASSYNEQFF
>many|TRBV27|13|TRBJ1-1|.
TGTGCCAGCAGGTTCGGGACACTCGATGAAGCTTTCTTT
CASRFGTLDEAFF
>many|TRBV20-1|12|TRBJ1-5|.
TGCAGTGCTAGAGAGAGCAATCAGCCCCAGCATTTT
CSARESNQPQHF
>many|TRBV10-2|14|TRBJ1-1|.
TGCGCCAGCGGATCCCCCCACTCGAACACTGAAGCTTTCTTT
CASGSPHSNTEAFF
>.|TRBV19|15|TRBJ1-5|TRBD1
TGTGCCAGTAGTGTCACGACAGGGGGTAAGCAGCCCCACCATTTT
CASSVTTGGKQPHHF
>many|TRBV5-1|14|TRBJ2-1|TRBD2
TGCGCCAGCAGCGTGGAATCTTGGGAGGGTGAGCAGTTCTTC
CASSVESWEGEQFF
>many|TRBV9|15|TRBJ2-1|TRBD2
TGTGCCAGCAGCACCACTAGCGGGGGGCCCAATGAGCAGTTCTTC
CASSTTSGGPNEQFF
>many|TRBV25-1|15|TRBJ1-2|TRBD1
TGTGCCAGCAGTGCTTCCGGTACAGGGGGCGATGGCTACACCTTC
CASSASGTGGDGYTF
>.|TRBV10-3|12|TRBJ2-1|.
TGTGCCATCAGTGAGTCGGGGCAGGAGCAGTTCTTC
CAISESGQEQFF
>many|TRBV10-3|12|TRBJ1-5|.
TGTGCCATCAGTGACAACAATCAGCCCCAGCATTTT
CAISDNNQPQHF
>many|TRBV2|17|TRBJ2-1|TRBD2
TGTGCCAGCAGTCCCCCGACCGGGACTAAGGCCTACAATGAGCAGTTCTTC
CASSPPTGTKAYNEQFF
>medium-sized|TRBV15|16|TRBJ2-6|.
TGTGCCACCAGCAAGGGGGGTTACTCTGGGGCCAACGTCCTGACTTTC
CATSKGGYSGANVLTF
>.|TRBV19|16|TRBJ1-3|.
TGTGCCACATCGTTTGGACAGCCGTTCTCTGGAAACACCATATATTTT
CATSFGQPFSGNTIYF
>few|TRBV5-1|17|TRBJ1-1|TRBD1
TGCGCCAGCAGCTTCGGGACAGCAAACCTCATGAACACTGAAGCTTTCTTT
CASSFGTANLMNTEAFF
>many|TRBV7-2|12|TRBJ2-7|TRBD1
TGTGCCAGCAGCCGGACAGGGGCGGAGCAGTACTTC
CASSRTGAEQYF
>many|TRBV7-9|13|TRBJ1-2|.
TGTGCCAGCAGCCTGGGACCGCTTGGTGGCTACACCTTC
CASSLGPLGGYTF
>few|TRBV7-9|15|TRBJ1-1|.
TGTGCCAGCAGCTCAGTCACGGCGGGGGCAGGTGAAGCTTTCTTT
CASSSVTAGAGEAFF
>many|TRBV9|15|TRBJ1-6|TRBD1
TGTGCCAGCAGCGCAGACGGGACAGCCTCGTCTACCCTCCACTTT
CASSADGTASSTLHF
>once|TRBV5-1|14|TRBJ2-3|.
TGCGCCAGCAGCTTGGAGTGGGGGGCGGATACGCAGTATTTT
CASSLEWGADTQYF
>many|TRBV6-1|14|TRBJ1-5|.
TGTGCCAGCAGTGAGGGTGACATGGGGCAGCCCCAGCATTTT
CASSEGDMGQPQHF
>many|TRBV19|14|TRBJ2-6|.
TGTGCCAGTAGTACAGGGTTTGGGGCCAACGTCCTGACTTTC
CASSTGFGANVLTF
>many|TRBV14|17|TRBJ2-7|.
TGTGCCAGCAGCCAAGAAGGGGGGGATCGAGGGAAGGACGAGCAGTACTTC
CASSQEGGDRGKDEQYF
>few|TRBV6-1|15|TRBJ1-1|.
TGTGCCAGCAGTGAACCAGGGCGTTTGAACACTGAAGCTTTCTTT
CASSEPGRLNTEAFF
>many|TRBV4-1|20|TRBJ1-6|TRBD1
TGCGCCAGCAGCCAAGTGCCAATCATACAGGGGAGCTCCTATAATTCACCCCTCCACTTT
CASSQVPIIQGSSYNSPLHF
>.|TRBV6-1|13|TRBJ2-7|.
TGTGCCAGCAGCCAGGAAGCCGAGACAAGCCGCAGATTC
CASSQEAETSRRF
>few|TRBV6-1|16|TRBJ1-1|.
TGTGCCAGCATACGCGCGCATGCGAGATCGAACACTGAAGCTTTCTTT
CASIRAHARSNTEAFF
>many|TRBV5-4|15|TRBJ2-7|.
TGTGCCAGCAGTTCCCCCGGGACACCAACCTACGAGCAGTACTTC
CASSSPGTPTYEQYF
>.|TRBV18|14|TRBJ1-1|.
TGTGCCAGCTCACCACCAGGTGTGAACACTGAAGCTTTCTTT
CASSPPGVNTEAFF
>.|TRBV9|13|TRBJ1-1|.
TGTGCCAGCAGCGTAGATATGAACACTGAAGCTTTCTTT
CASSVDMNTEAFF